This passage covers 23 T cell receptor beta chains from one sample sequenced in a study of blood T cell repertoires in COVID-19. Libraries were prepared by immunoSEQ multiplex PCR; TCRdb keeps only in-frame clonotypes and omits some of them. The sample yields some 220,000 clones, 75% to 90% seen once. The sample was PBMCs or T cells enriched from blood (not recorded which). These receptors were collected from a woman in her thirties or forties with acute COVID-19.

The chain joins TRBV19 to TRBJ1-1; no clear D gene. Germline values: CDR1 LNHDA, CDR2 SQIVND (reference sequence). Trimming shortened V by 8 bases and J by 1 base, and 11 bases separated the two germline ends. This CDR3 contains 13 residues. CDR3 DNA sequence: TGTGCCAGTGCGCAGCAGGCGAACACTGAAGCTTTCTTT. The encoded protein is CASAQQANTEAFF.

The chain employs TRBV11-2 and TRBJ1-1; D is possibly TRBD1 (6 bases). The ends were cut back, 5 bases at V and 8 bases at J, with 18 bases in the middle. Germline loops: CDR1 SGHAT, CDR2 FQNNGV. CDR3 length equals 14 residues. CDR3 protein: CASSRGRGGGEAFF. CDR3 nucleotides: TGTGCCAGCAGCCGAGGAAGGGGGGGAGGCGAAGCTTTCTTT.

This clone was observed a single time. The chain recombines TRBV19 with TRBJ1-1; D gene unclear. Deletions cut 9 bases from V and 6 bases from J, with 20 bases between. The CDR3 consists of 14 residues. Germline assignment: CDR1 LNHDA and CDR2 SQIVND (reference sequence). The CDR3 loop reads CASTPFWVEAEAFF. As DNA, the CDR3 is TGTGCCAGCACTCCGTTTTGGGTGGAGGCTGAAGCTTTCTTT.

V usage is TRBV7-2 and J usage is TRBJ1-2, with TRBD1 matching over 11 bases. Trimming removed 1 base from V and 1 base from J; junction bases left unmatched: 2. The CDR3 has 16 amino acids. The germline gives CDR1 SGHTA, CDR2 FQGNSA. In nucleotides, the CDR3 is TGTGCCAGCAGCTTAGTCGGGACAGGGGGTAACTATGGCTACACCTTC. It is translated as CASSLVGTGGNYGYTF.

This sequence joins TRBV6-2 or TRBV6-3 and TRBJ1-2; 7 bases align to TRBD1. The junction had 16 bases not matched to a gene; V was cut back by 6 bases and J by 6 bases. The V gene's germline CDR1 is MNHEY and CDR2 SVGEGT. The CDR3 consists of 16 residues. CDR3 DNA sequence: TGTGCCAGCAGCCGCGGTATCGACAGGGAGCAGCATGGCTACACCTTC. Its translation is CASSRGIDREQHGYTF.

This chain uses TRBV5-6 with TRBJ2-1, with D maybe TRBD1 (5 bases). Germline CDR1 and CDR2: SGHDT and YYEEEE. V lost 1 base and J lost 3, with 11 bases in between. The CDR3 sequence is 15 residues long. CDR3 nucleotides: TGTGCCAGCAGCTTGTGGCAGGGCTTCTACAATGAGCAGTTCTTC. This encodes CASSLWQGFYNEQFF.

The chain recombines TRBV6-5 with TRBJ1-1; the D gene is possibly TRBD1 (5 bases). V was cut by 9 bases and J by 4 bases, with 9 bases left in between. The CDR3 extends over 11 amino acids. Germline CDR1 is MNHEY and CDR2 is SVGAGI. The CDR3 region is CASLGATEAFF. As DNA, the CDR3 is TGTGCCAGTTTAGGGGCCACTGAAGCTTTCTTT.

The gene calls are TRBV18 and TRBJ1-1; the D is unclear. CDR1 is KGHSH and CDR2 is LQKENI in the germline V gene. Trimming took 3 bases from V and 3 from J, leaving 20 bases between them. The CDR3 has 17 amino acids. CDR3 sequence (DNA): TGTGCCAGCTCACCTATCGACTACCACACCGGGGACACTGAAGCTTTCTTT. Translated: CASSPIDYHTGDTEAFF.

The chain recombines TRBV5-5 with TRBJ2-7; D is possibly TRBD2 (5 bases). The V end was cut by 2 bases, the J end by 2 bases, with 11 bases between. The V gene's germline CDR1 is SGHKS and CDR2 YYEKEE (reference sequence). This CDR3 is 14 amino acids long. CDR3 bases: TGTGCCAGCAGCTTTGGAGGTACTCCCTACGAGCAGTACTTC. It translates to CASSFGGTPYEQYF.

The chain links TRBV5-4 to TRBJ1-1, with 9 bases fitting TRBD1. The V segment lost 3 bases and the J segment 5 bases; nucleotides outside the gene matches: 8. The CDR3 sequence is 15 residues long. The germline gives CDR1 SGHNT, CDR2 YYREEE (reference sequence). CDR3 in DNA: TGTGCCAGCAGCTGGATAACAGGGGGCATAACTGAAGCTTTCTTT. It encodes CASSWITGGITEAFF. Using reference TRBV5-4 and TRBJ1-1 for the parts outside the CDR3, the full variable domain is ETGVTQSPTHLIKTRGQQVTLRCSSQSGHNTVSWYQQALGQGPQFIFQYYREEENGRGNFPPRFSGLQFPNYSSELNVNALELDDSALYLCASSWITGGITEAFFGQGTRLTVV.

The chain is built from TRBV5-1 and TRBJ2-2; 8 bases line up with TRBD1. V dropped 7 bases and J dropped 7; count of bases not matched to a gene: 9. This CDR3 is 14 amino acids long. Germline values: CDR1 SGHRS, CDR2 YFSETQ. The CDR3 sequence: CASGLRGQGGELFF. CDR3 bases: TGCGCCAGCGGACTCAGGGGGCAGGGCGGGGAGCTGTTTTTT.

V usage is TRBV2 and J usage is TRBJ2-5; a weak D match, TRBD2 (5 bases). Germline V gene data show CDR1 as SNHLY and CDR2 as FYNNEI. This CDR3 comprises 14 residues. Trimming shortened V by 7 bases and J by 7 bases, and 19 bases separated the two germline ends. The CDR3 loop reads CASISASPPGTQYF. CDR3 coding DNA: TGTGCCAGCATATCGGCTAGCCCTCCCGGGACCCAGTACTTC.

The V call is TRBV2, the J call TRBJ2-7; tentative D call: TRBD1 (6 bases). Germline V gene lookup returns CDR1 SNHLY and CDR2 FYNNEI. Trimming stripped 9 bases from V and 3 bases from J, with 9 bases between. This CDR3 region has 11 residues. The CDR3 nucleotides read TGTGCCAGTGACAGGTTCTACGAGCAGTACGTC. It specifies CASDRFYEQYV.

This clone was counted a few times. The chain carries TRBV9 and TRBJ1-5; D is undetermined. Germline V gene lookup returns CDR1 SGDLS and CDR2 YYNGEE. CDR3 length: 13 residues. Trimming shortened V by 1 base and J by 6 bases, and 8 bases separated the two germline ends. CDR3 DNA sequence: TGTGCCAGCAGCGTACTGGGAGGTCAGCCCCAGCATTTT. Translated, it gives CASSVLGGQPQHF.

V gene TRBV24-1 combines with J gene TRBJ2-1; 8 positions agree with TRBD1. V lost 3 bases, J lost 6 bases, and 12 bases stayed unmatched. The CDR3 sequence is 17 residues long. Germline-derived CDR1 and CDR2 are KGHDR and SFDVKD. CDR3 region: CATSDNNRGTLGNEQFF. In nucleotides, the CDR3 is TGTGCCACCAGTGATAATAACAGGGGGACACTCGGCAATGAGCAGTTCTTC.

This clone showed up just once. The chain links TRBV19 to TRBJ1-1, with D possibly TRBD1 on 6 matching bases. Germline values: CDR1 LNHDA, CDR2 SQIVND (reference sequence). Trimming left V 4 bases short and J 0 bases short, with 18 bases between. The CDR3 totals 17 residues. CDR3 DNA: TGTGCCAGTAGTACCACAGGGCGTGGGGTTATGAACACTGAAGCTTTCTTT. Residues: CASSTTGRGVMNTEAFF. The variable domain in full, completed from reference TRBV19 and TRBJ1-1, reads DGGITQSPKYLFRKEGQNVTLSCEQNLNHDAMYWYRQDPGQGLRLIYYSQIVNDFQKGDIAEGYSVSREKKESFPLTVTSAQKNPTAFYLCASSTTGRGVMNTEAFFGQGTRLTVV.

V and J are TRBV2 and TRBJ1-6, with TRBD1 identical over 7 bases. The length of the CDR3 is 15 residues. The V segment lost 5 bases and the J segment 4 bases; nucleotides outside the gene matches: 5. Germline CDR1 is SNHLY and CDR2 is FYNNEI. The CDR3: CASSSLGQYNSPLHF. The DNA of the CDR3 is TGTGCCAGCAGTTCCCTGGGACAGTATAATTCACCCCTCCACTTT.

The chain employs TRBV19 and TRBJ2-1, with 7 bases fitting TRBD2. V shed 8 bases and J 0 bases; nucleotides not matched to a gene: 7. The CDR3 extends over 15 amino acids. CDR1 is LNHDA and CDR2 is SQIVND in the germline V gene (reference sequence). CDR3 sequence (DNA): TGTGCCAGTGGGAAAGCGGGGAGCTCCTACAATGAGCAGTTCTTC. It yields the protein CASGKAGSSYNEQFF. The entire variable domain, with the rest obtained from reference TRBV19 and TRBJ2-1, is as follows: DGGITQSPKYLFRKEGQNVTLSCEQNLNHDAMYWYRQDPGQGLRLIYYSQIVNDFQKGDIAEGYSVSREKKESFPLTVTSAQKNPTAFYLCASGKAGSSYNEQFFGPGTRLTVL.

The chain joins TRBV14 to TRBJ2-3; 7 bases line up with TRBD1. Germline CDR1 reads SGHDN; CDR2 reads FVKESK. With 1 base clipped from V and 3 bases from J, the junction kept 7 bases outside the gene matches. There are 16 residues in the CDR3. DNA of the CDR3: TGTGCCAGCAGCCAAGGGGTGAGGGGGCGAACAGATACGCAGTATTTT. It encodes CASSQGVRGRTDTQYF.

The chain carries TRBV10-2 and TRBJ1-4; D ambiguous. The CDR3 is made up of 13 amino acids. Germline CDR1 and CDR2: WSHSY and SAAADI. Trimming cost V 5 bases and J 8 bases, with 12 bases left between them. This CDR3 is CASSRGAGEKLFF. CDR3 coding DNA: TGCGCCAGCAGTCGAGGCGCGGGGGAAAAACTGTTTTTT.

The J gene is TRBJ2-7, the V gene TRBV7-8; 9 nucleotides match TRBD1. V shed 5 bases, J shed 4 bases, and the junction held 12 bases outside the gene matches. This CDR3 spans 16 amino acids. The germline V gene has CDR1 SGHVS and CDR2 FQNEAQ. The CDR3 loop reads CASSVDTGTGTYEQYV. CDR3 DNA sequence: TGTGCCAGCAGCGTGGATACCGGGACAGGGACGTACGAGCAGTACGTC.

The chain is built from TRBV2 and TRBJ2-1; 7 nucleotides line up with TRBD2. Germline CDR1 and CDR2: SNHLY and FYNNEI. V lost 1 base and J lost 0; bases outside the gene matches: 3. The CDR3 has 16 amino acids. CDR3 DNA sequence: TGTGCCAGCAGTGAAGGCGGCGGGAGCTCCTACAATGAGCAGTTCTTC. This gives the protein CASSEGGGSSYNEQFF.

V is TRBV24-1 and J is TRBJ2-3, with TRBD1 matching 8 bases. J gave up 3 bases and V 5 bases, and 9 bases lay outside the gene matches. The CDR3 covers 16 residues. CDR1 KGHDR and CDR2 SFDVKD come from the germline V gene. CDR3 sequence reads: CATSGPATGGTDTQYF. CDR3 bases: TGTGCCACCAGTGGTCCTGCCACAGGGGGGACAGATACGCAGTATTTT.